These T cell receptor beta chains were read from a single sample in a study of blood T cells in healthy people across ages. MiXCR was run by TCRdb on the 5' RACE reads, yielding one entry per CDR3 protein. The sample holds over 600,000 distinct CDR3 sequences, roughly three fifths seen once. Sequencing used blood. Receptor source: a man aged 35-49 years in good health. Each CDR3 is given with its conserved first and last residue. A D gene is named only where the DNA matches it firmly. The size field is filled for only some rows; it gives once, few, many or a size class.

CASTRSWTGGPGGYTF,TGTGCCAGCACACGGTCTTGGACAGGGGGACCGGGTGGCTACACCTTC,TRBV27,16,TRBJ1-2,TRBD1,once
CATSDINSGGTNNEQYF,TGTGCCACCAGTGATATCAATAGCGGGGGAACAAACAATGAGCAGTACTTC,TRBV24-1,17,TRBJ2-7,TRBD2,.
CASSGTSGTSTYEQYF,TGTGCCAGCAGCGGAACGTCTGGGACAAGCACCTACGAGCAGTACTTC,TRBV12-3/TRBV12-4,16,TRBJ2-7,.,.
CASSAAGGDTDTQYF,TGTGCCAGCAGCGCAGCGGGAGGAGACACAGATACGCAGTATTTT,TRBV2,15,TRBJ2-3,TRBD2,.
CTSLKGNNSPLHF,TGTACCAGCCTCAAAGGGAACAATTCACCCCTCCACTTT,TRBV25-1,13,TRBJ1-6,.,.
CSADQTGTSGYNEQFF,TGCAGTGCTGATCAAACAGGGACTAGCGGTTACAATGAGCAGTTCTTC,TRBV20-1,16,TRBJ2-1,TRBD2,.
CASSVSWNSYEQYF,TGCGCCAGCAGTGTTAGCTGGAACTCCTACGAGCAGTACTTC,TRBV10-2,14,TRBJ2-7,.,few
CASSQDYPSASYEQYF,TGCGCCAGCAGCCAAGATTATCCTAGCGCTTCCTACGAGCAGTACTTC,TRBV4-3,16,TRBJ2-7,.,few
CASSFRTPEEETQYF,TGTGCCAGCAGCTTCCGGACGCCGGAGGAGGAGACCCAGTACTTC,TRBV5-5,15,TRBJ2-5,.,.
CASRGTSVVQETQYF,TGTGCCAGCAGGGGGACTAGCGTAGTCCAAGAGACCCAGTACTTC,TRBV11-2,15,TRBJ2-5,TRBD2,.
CASSYSWGGILDEQYF,TGTGCCAGCAGTTACTCTTGGGGTGGCATCCTGGACGAGCAGTACTTC,TRBV6-6,16,TRBJ2-7,.,.
CSVLRQGPDEQYF,TGCAGCGTTCTTCGGCAGGGTCCTGACGAGCAGTACTTC,TRBV29-1,13,TRBJ2-7,.,few
CASSQNTAAPSYEQYF,TGTGCCAGCAGCCAAAACACAGCTGCCCCCTCCTACGAGCAGTACTTC,TRBV4-2,16,TRBJ2-7,.,.
CASRYGDTQYF,TGTGCCAGCCGGTACGGAGATACGCAGTATTTT,TRBV28,11,TRBJ2-3,.,.
CASSQGTAKETQYF,TGCGCCAGCAGCCAAGGGACAGCCAAAGAGACCCAGTACTTC,TRBV4-3,14,TRBJ2-5,.,few
CASSSIQGSSLYNEQYF,TGCGCCAGCAGCTCGATTCAGGGATCCTCTCTCTACAATGAGCAGTACTTC,TRBV5-1,17,TRBJ2-7,.,.
CASRLSSDGRVWETQYF,TGTGCCAGCAGACTTTCGAGTGATGGCAGGGTATGGGAGACCCAGTACTTC,TRBV9,17,TRBJ2-5,.,.
CASSVRGADGYTF,TGTGCCAGCAGTGTACGCGGGGCTGATGGCTACACCTTC,TRBV28,13,TRBJ1-2,.,.
CASSQETSGSAKNIQYF,TGTGCCAGCAGCCAGGAGACTAGCGGGAGTGCCAAAAACATTCAGTACTTC,TRBV4-2,17,TRBJ2-4,TRBD2,.
CASSLSGSEETQYF,TGTGCCAGCAGCTTGTCAGGGTCGGAAGAGACCCAGTACTTC,TRBV5-6,14,TRBJ2-5,.,.
CSARGTGIYNEQFF,TGCAGTGCTAGAGGGACAGGGATATACAATGAGCAGTTCTTC,TRBV20-1,14,TRBJ2-1,TRBD1,.
CASSSPGTSSYEQYF,TGTGCCAGCAGTAGTCCAGGGACGAGCTCCTACGAGCAGTACTTC,TRBV28,15,TRBJ2-7,.,few
CASSPIGEGHLTDTQYF,TGCGCCAGCAGCCCTATCGGTGAGGGACATCTTACAGATACGCAGTATTTT,TRBV4-1,17,TRBJ2-3,.,.
CASRISSTYEQYF,TGTGCCAGCAGGATCTCGTCGACCTACGAGCAGTACTTC,TRBV13,13,TRBJ2-7,.,.
CASTPSGEWRSPLHF,TGTGCCAGCACCCCCAGTGGGGAGTGGAGATCACCCCTCCACTTT,TRBV6-2/TRBV6-3,15,TRBJ1-6,.,.
CASSLPIGLALDPDTQYF,TGTGCCAGCAGTTTACCCATAGGACTAGCGTTGGATCCAGATACGCAGTATTTT,TRBV28,18,TRBJ2-3,TRBD2,few
CASREGTVAEQPQHF,TGTGCCAGCAGGGAGGGGACGGTGGCCGAACAGCCCCAGCATTTT,TRBV2,15,TRBJ1-5,.,.
CASSSLAGGPGINEQFF,TGTGCCAGCAGCTCCCTAGCGGGAGGGCCTGGAATCAATGAGCAGTTCTTC,TRBV7-3,17,TRBJ2-1,TRBD2,.
CASSQAGTQYF,TGTGCCAGCAGCCAAGCGGGGACCCAGTACTTC,TRBV4-2,11,TRBJ2-5,.,.
CASSLDPSLPSEQYF,TGTGCCAGCAGCTTAGATCCTAGTCTTCCCAGCGAGCAGTACTTC,TRBV11-3,15,TRBJ2-7,.,few
CASSHYWDEAYEQYF,TGTGCCAGCAGCCACTATTGGGACGAGGCCTACGAGCAGTACTTC,TRBV7-9,15,TRBJ2-7,.,.
CASSLGRGYQETQYF,TGTGCCAGCAGTTTAGGCAGGGGGTACCAAGAGACCCAGTACTTC,TRBV27,15,TRBJ2-5,TRBD1,few
CASSYGAGTGSVLTF,TGTGCCAGCAGTTACGGCGCAGGGACGGGATCCGTCCTGACTTTC,TRBV6-6,15,TRBJ2-6,.,.
CSVGVASGRNEQFF,TGCAGCGTCGGAGTGGCTAGCGGGAGAAATGAGCAGTTCTTC,TRBV29-1,14,TRBJ2-1,TRBD2,.
CASMRGGFDEQFF,TGTGCCAGCATGAGAGGGGGGTTCGATGAGCAGTTCTTC,TRBV7-9,13,TRBJ2-1,.,.
CASSYEAARPQETQYF,TGTGCCAGCAGTTACGAGGCTGCCAGACCACAAGAGACCCAGTACTTC,TRBV6-5,16,TRBJ2-5,.,.
CATNRLAENNEQFF,TGTGCCACCAATCGACTAGCAGAGAACAATGAGCAGTTCTTC,TRBV15,14,TRBJ2-1,TRBD2,.
CASRPQGRRETQYF,TGTGCCAGCAGACCCCAGGGGAGACGGGAGACCCAGTACTTC,TRBV28,14,TRBJ2-5,.,.
CASSEFQGLEETQYF,TGTGCCAGCAGTGAATTTCAGGGGTTGGAGGAGACCCAGTACTTC,TRBV25-1,15,TRBJ2-5,.,.
CASSLRPPASNQPQHF,TGTGCCAGCAGTTTAAGGCCTCCCGCGAGCAATCAGCCCCAGCATTTT,TRBV28,16,TRBJ1-5,.,.
CSVESDPRYTGGASGANVLTF,TGCAGCGTTGAAAGCGACCCACGTTATACAGGGGGCGCCTCTGGGGCCAACGTCCTGACTTTC,TRBV29-1,21,TRBJ2-6,TRBD1,.
CSVGAVGGTDTQYF,TGCAGCGTTGGCGCGGTGGGGGGCACAGATACGCAGTATTTT,TRBV29-1,14,TRBJ2-3,.,once
CAARGETQYF,TGTGCAGCCAGGGGAGAGACCCAGTACTTC,TRBV2,10,TRBJ2-5,.,once
CASSSRTESYNEQFF,TGTGCCAGCAGCTCCCGGACAGAGTCCTACAATGAGCAGTTCTTC,TRBV11-2,15,TRBJ2-1,.,.
CASSYFRTGRQYGQFF,TGTGCCAGCAGTTATTTCCGGACAGGGCGTCAGTATGGGCAGTTCTTC,TRBV6-5,16,TRBJ2-1,TRBD1,.
CASSVDGSYTF,TGTGCCAGCAGCGTAGATGGGAGCTACACCTTC,TRBV9,11,TRBJ1-2,.,.
CASSPASGSSSGANVLTF,TGTGCCAGCAGCCCGGCTAGCGGGAGTTCGTCTGGGGCCAACGTCCTGACTTTC,TRBV7-2,18,TRBJ2-6,TRBD2,.
CASSFRRDPHRGTDTQYF,TGTGCCAGCAGCTTTAGGAGGGACCCTCACCGGGGCACAGATACGCAGTATTTT,TRBV7-2,18,TRBJ2-3,.,.